A single sample gave rise to the 26 T cell receptor beta chains below, sequenced in a study of OX40 agonist ivuxolimab in advanced cancers. Assay: immunoSEQ multiplex PCR; the TCRdb copy retains only in-frame clones and omits some. Among about 53,000 clones listed, 70% to 85% were seen once. Here the sequenced sample was CD4+ or CD8+ T cells sorted from blood, taken in a trial of the OX40 agonist ivuxolimab. These receptor sequences come from an adult with an advanced solid tumor such as melanoma, head and neck, liver or kidney cancer.

The rearrangement uses TRBV29-1 and TRBJ2-5; D gene ambiguous. V was cut by 4 bases and J by 1 base, with 13 bases left in between. Germline CDR1 SQVTM, CDR2 ANQGSEA. The CDR3 runs to 14 residues. The CDR3 region has the DNA TGCAGCGTTGGGCTCCCCGGTGGCCAAGAGACCCAGTACTTC. Translating it yields CSVGLPGGQETQYF.

Written as DNA, the CDR3 is TGCGCCAGCAGCCGGGACAGCGAGCAGTACTTC. This translates into CASSRDSEQYF. The V and J genes are TRBV4-1 and TRBJ2-7, with 7 positions matching TRBD1. The germline gives CDR1 MGHRA, CDR2 YSYEKL. The CDR3 has 11 residues. The junction had 0 bases not matched to a gene; V was cut back by 4 bases and J by 6 bases.

V and J are TRBV11-2 and TRBJ2-2; D may be TRBD2 (5 bases). The V gene's germline CDR1 is SGHAT and CDR2 FQNNGV. V gave up 3 bases and J gave up 2 bases, with 10 bases separating them. This CDR3 region has 15 residues. The CDR3 DNA reads TGTGCCAGCAGCTTTTCGGGGAAAAACACCGGGGAGCTGTTTTTT. Translated, it gives CASSFSGKNTGELFF.

The chain carries TRBV4-1 and TRBJ2-5, with TRBD2 matching over 13 bases. This CDR3 contains 16 residues. J lost 2 bases, V lost 3 bases, and 3 bases had no gene match. The germline gives CDR1 MGHRA, CDR2 YSYEKL. Here the CDR3 reads CASSQALAGGQETQYF. CDR3 bases: TGCGCCAGCAGCCAGGCACTAGCGGGAGGGCAAGAGACCCAGTACTTC.

This clone was recorded many times. The rearrangement joins TRBV2 to TRBJ2-7; 10 positions agree with TRBD1. The CDR3 totals 14 residues. Losses at the gene ends were 6 bases for V and 4 bases for J; bases not matched to a gene: 6. Germline CDR1 and CDR2: SNHLY and FYNNEI. The CDR3 region is CASRRDRGIYEQYF. In DNA, the CDR3 is TGTGCCAGCAGGCGGGACAGGGGAATTTACGAGCAGTACTTC.

This rearrangement joins TRBV29-1 to TRBJ2-7; D is unresolved. Deletions cut 0 bases from V and 2 bases from J, with 20 bases between. This CDR3 comprises 17 residues. The germline gives CDR1 SQVTM, CDR2 ANQGSEA. The CDR3 spells CSVEDDLGRGVTYEQYF. CDR3 in DNA: TGCAGCGTTGAAGACGATTTGGGCCGTGGGGTTACCTACGAGCAGTACTTC.

V and J are TRBV7-2 and TRBJ2-4; 8 bases are shared with TRBD2. V shed 3 bases and J 0 bases; nucleotides not matched to a gene: 10. CDR3 size: 18 residues. CDR1 and CDR2 (germline): SGHTA, FQGNSA. The CDR3 nucleotides are TGTGCCAGCAGCTTGGTTGGTAGCGGGGCTATAGCCAAAAACATTCAGTACTTC. It specifies CASSLVGSGAIAKNIQYF.

As concerns this clone: Within the sample, other DNA sequences also encode this same CDR3. J is TRBJ2-2 and V is TRBV7-2, with D tentatively TRBD1 (7 bases). Trimming shortened V by 4 bases and J by 8 bases, and 17 bases separated the two germline ends. This CDR3 comprises 15 residues. The germline gives CDR1 SGHTA, CDR2 FQGNSA. This CDR3 reads CASSYTAGGRGELFF. The DNA of the CDR3 is TGTGCCAGCAGCTATACGGCAGGGGGGCGTGGGGAGCTGTTTTTT. The full variable domain, completed using reference TRBV7-2 and TRBJ2-2, is GAGVSQSPSNKVTEKGKDVELRCDPISGHTALYWYRQSLGQGLEFLIYFQGNSAPDKSGLPSDRFSAERTGGSVSTLTIQRTQQEDSAVYLCASSYTAGGRGELFFGEGSRLTVL.

The chain is built from TRBV9 and TRBJ2-3, with unresolved D. Germline V gene data show CDR1 as SGDLS and CDR2 as YYNGEE. The CDR3 is 9 amino acids. V lost 10 bases to trimming and J lost 10 bases, with 10 bases between them. The CDR3: CAPYLAQYF. The CDR3 coding sequence is TGTGCCCCTTATCTGGCGCAGTATTTT.

The genes are TRBV5-1 and TRBJ2-1; D is uncertain. The CDR3 length is 15 residues. V lost 0 bases, J lost 6 bases, and 13 bases lay in between. Germline loops: CDR1 SGHRS, CDR2 YFSETQ. Written as DNA, the CDR3 is TGCGCCAGCAGCTTGGAAGGGCCAGCGACCAATGAGCAGTTCTTC. This encodes CASSLEGPATNEQFF.

The CDR3 spells CASRPQGASGYTF. CDR3 bases: TGTGCCAGCCGGCCTCAGGGGGCAAGTGGCTACACCTTC. J is TRBJ1-2 and V is TRBV2; 8 positions agree with TRBD1. Per the germline V gene, CDR1 is SNHLY and CDR2 is FYNNEI. The CDR3 sequence is 13 residues long. V was pared by 8 bases and J by 7 bases, with 9 bases of the junction left unmatched.

The V and J genes are TRBV18 and TRBJ1-2; D perhaps matches TRBD1 (6 bases). Trimming removed 6 bases from V and 6 bases from J, with 14 bases in between. The CDR3 covers 13 residues. The V gene's germline CDR1 is KGHSH and CDR2 LQKENI. The CDR3 sequence is CASSRGNLDGYTF. The CDR3 region has the DNA TGTGCCAGCTCCAGGGGAAATTTGGATGGCTACACCTTC. Full variable domain (rest looked up from reference TRBV18 and TRBJ1-2): NAGVMQNPRHLVRRRGQEARLRCSPMKGHSHVYWYRQLPEEGLKFMVYLQKENIIDESGMPKERFSAEFPKEGPSILRIQQVVRGDSAAYFCASSRGNLDGYTFGSGTRLTVV.

This rearrangement joins TRBV5-6 to TRBJ2-7; 9 bases fit TRBD1. Germline V gene data show CDR1 as SGHDT and CDR2 as YYEEEE. The V segment lost 3 bases and the J segment 2 bases; nucleotides outside the gene matches: 9. The CDR3 runs to 16 residues. The CDR3 is CASSSGTGQNTYEQYF. CDR3 sequence (DNA): TGTGCCAGCAGCTCAGGGACAGGGCAAAATACCTACGAGCAGTACTTC.

The chain carries TRBV7-9 and TRBJ2-5, with D possibly being TRBD2 (6 bases). Germline V CDR1 and CDR2: SEHNR, FQNEAQ (reference sequence). This CDR3 comprises 14 residues. V lost 5 bases to trimming and J lost 7 bases, with 17 bases between them. The CDR3 nucleotides read TGTGCCAGCAGCCCATCGGTTGGGGGGACGACCCAGTACTTC. Its translation is CASSPSVGGTTQYF.

The J gene is TRBJ2-3, the V gene TRBV28; TRBD1 agrees at 7 bases. The length of the CDR3 is 14 residues. Germline assignment: CDR1 MDHEN and CDR2 SYDVKM. V was pared by 9 bases and J by 2 bases, with 8 bases of the junction left unmatched. The CDR3 region has the DNA TGTGCCAGTTTAGGGGGCATAGTCACAGATACGCAGTATTTT. The encoded protein is CASLGGIVTDTQYF.

The rearrangement links TRBV20-1 to TRBJ2-5; TRBD1 agrees at 7 bases. The CDR3 spans 11 residues. Germline V lookup: CDR1 DFQATT, CDR2 SNEGSKA (reference sequence). V gave up 6 bases and J gave up 9 bases; unmatched junction bases: 7. CDR3 DNA: TGCAGTGCGCCGACAGGGCTAGCCCAGTACTTC. It yields the protein CSAPTGLAQYF.

The chain recombines TRBV7-3 with TRBJ2-5; D is possibly TRBD2 (6 bases). The ends were cut back, 2 bases at V and 2 bases at J, with 12 bases in the middle. The CDR3 contains 15 residues. Germline V gene lookup returns CDR1 SGHTA and CDR2 FQGTGA. Here the CDR3 DNA reads TGTGCCAGCAGCTTACAGGGAGGCTCGCAAGAGACCCAGTACTTC. Translation gives CASSLQGGSQETQYF. Combining the CDR3 with reference TRBV7-3 and TRBJ2-5 gives the whole variable domain GAGVSQTPSNKVTEKGKYVELRCDPISGHTALYWYRQSLGQGPEFLIYFQGTGAADDSGLPNDRFFAVRPEGSVSTLKIQRTERGDSAVYLCASSLQGGSQETQYFGPGTRLLVL.

The J gene is TRBJ2-7, the V gene TRBV11-3; 11 nucleotides agree with TRBD2. The CDR3 consists of 17 residues. V lost 5 bases, J lost 0 bases, and 9 bases stayed unmatched. Germline V gene sequence: CDR1 SGHNT, CDR2 YENEEA. The CDR3 loop reads CASSHWTSGLSSYEQYF. CDR3 bases: TGTGCCAGCAGCCACTGGACTAGCGGGCTGAGCTCCTACGAGCAGTACTTC.

The chain is built from TRBV19 and TRBJ1-5; D not certain. CDR3 length: 13 residues. Looked up from germline, CDR1 is LNHDA and CDR2 is SQIVND (reference sequence). V dropped 4 bases and J dropped 6 bases, with 10 bases sitting between them. CDR3 sequence reads: CASSSDGVQPQHF. Here the CDR3 DNA reads TGTGCCAGTAGTAGCGATGGGGTTCAGCCCCAGCATTTT.

This clone was counted a few times. The V gene is TRBV7-8, the J gene TRBJ1-5, with D maybe TRBD1 (6 bases). Trimming took 2 bases from V and 6 from J, leaving 14 bases between them. Germline V gene lookup returns CDR1 SGHVS and CDR2 FQNEAQ. CDR3 size: 15 residues. The DNA for the CDR3 is TGTGCCAGCAGCTTATATGGGGGGCTCGGTCAGCCCCAGCATTTT. This sequence encodes CASSLYGGLGQPQHF.

In nucleotides, the CDR3 is TGTGCCAGTATCCTGGGAGCGTCCCATGAAGCTTTCTTT. Encoded protein: CASILGASHEAFF. The V and J genes are TRBV19 and TRBJ1-1; D unclear. Germline V gene data show CDR1 as LNHDA and CDR2 as SQIVND (reference sequence). The V end lost 7 bases, the J end lost 7 bases, and 16 bases lay between the germline ends. CDR3 length: 13 amino acids.

The gene calls are TRBV7-8 and TRBJ1-6; possibly TRBD1 for D (5 bases). There are 14 residues in the CDR3. The ends were cut back, 3 bases at V and 5 bases at J, with 8 bases in the middle. The germline V gene encodes CDR1 SGHVS and CDR2 FQNEAQ. CDR3 bases: TGTGCCAGCAGCTTTCAGGGTGATAATTCACCCCTCCACTTT. It is translated as CASSFQGDNSPLHF.

In DNA, the CDR3 is TGCGCCAGCAGCCGCCGGACGGAGCGTAGGGATACGCAGTATTTT. Encoded protein: CASSRRTERRDTQYF. The rearrangement joins TRBV4-3 to TRBJ2-3, with D unresolved. The germline V and J ends were trimmed by 4 bases and 6 bases, with 17 bases remaining between them. Looked up from germline, CDR1 is LGHNA and CDR2 is YSLEER. The CDR3 runs to 15 residues.

The chain employs TRBV9 and TRBJ1-1; no clear D gene. V lost 0 bases and J 1 base, leaving 7 bases between the germline ends. Germline V gene data show CDR1 as SGDLS and CDR2 as YYNGEE. The CDR3 is 14 residues long. CDR3 amino acids: CASSVDQGNTEAFF. In nucleotides, the CDR3 is TGTGCCAGCAGCGTAGATCAAGGGAACACTGAAGCTTTCTTT.

This sequence joins TRBV11-2 and TRBJ2-7, with D uncertain. Between the trimmed V and J ends, which lost 4 bases and 6 bases, there was a span of 19 bases. This CDR3 has 15 residues. The germline V gene has CDR1 SGHAT and CDR2 FQNNGV. CDR3 in DNA: TGTGCCAGCAGCTCACACCTGCCGGCTAGAGGCGAGCAGTACTTC. It specifies CASSSHLPARGEQYF.

The chain recombines TRBV7-9 with TRBJ1-1; 7 nucleotides agree with TRBD1. The ends lost 5 bases at V and 9 bases at J; junction bases unmatched: 12. CDR1 and CDR2 (germline): SEHNR, FQNEAQ (reference sequence). This CDR3 is 14 amino acids long. The CDR3 bases are TGTGCCAGCAGCCGTGACAGGGTCGGGGGCAAAGCTTTCTTT. Its translation is CASSRDRVGGKAFF.